What follows are 25 T cell receptor beta chains derived from one specimen sequenced in a study of T cell responses to AZD1222 COVID-19 vaccine. Clones were read by immunoSEQ multiplex PCR, and TCRdb kept only the in-frame ones, dropping some. The sample records 100,000 to 120,000 clones, around 92% being singletons. The sample was peripheral blood, taken on day 0 of AZD1222 vaccination. These receptors were taken from an adult in good health.

In DNA form, the CDR3 reads TGTGCCAGCAGCCAAGATCCCAGATACTATGGCTACACCTTC. It yields the protein CASSQDPRYYGYTF. The V and J genes are TRBV3-1 (or the pseudogene TRBV3-2) and TRBJ1-2; D is undetermined. CDR1 is LGHDT and CDR2 is YNNKEL in the germline V gene (reference sequence). The CDR3 is 14 amino acids. The V end lost 0 bases, the J end lost 3 bases, and 8 bases lay between the germline ends.

The chain links TRBV4-2 to TRBJ1-3; 7 bases are a match to TRBD1. The CDR3 sequence is 14 residues long. Trimming removed 8 bases from V and 2 bases from J; junction bases left unmatched: 6. CDR1 and CDR2 from the germline V gene are LGHNA and YNFKEQ. CDR3 sequence: CASGPGTAGNTIYF. The CDR3, as DNA: TGTGCCAGCGGCCCGGGGACAGCTGGAAACACCATATATTTT.

The chain is built from TRBV7-2 and TRBJ2-7, with D unresolved. Trimming removed 8 bases at V and 0 bases at J, with 14 bases between. Germline values: CDR1 SGHTA, CDR2 FQGNSA. The length of the CDR3 is 14 residues. The CDR3 DNA reads as TGTGCCAGCCATCAGCCCGGATTCTCCTACGAGCAGTACTTC. It encodes CASHQPGFSYEQYF.

The chain has TRBV9 and TRBJ2-3; TRBD1 agrees at 10 bases. This CDR3 comprises 15 residues. V dropped 2 bases and J dropped 5; count of bases not matched to a gene: 5. Germline V lookup: CDR1 SGDLS, CDR2 YYNGEE. Here the CDR3 reads CASSVGQGSIDTQYF. As DNA, the CDR3 is TGTGCCAGCAGCGTGGGACAGGGGTCGATAGATACGCAGTATTTT.

The V and J genes are TRBV6-5 and TRBJ1-5; the D gene is possibly TRBD1 (5 bases). Trimming cost V 6 bases and J 6 bases, with 12 bases left between them. Germline CDR1 is MNHEY and CDR2 is SVGAGI. This CDR3 region has 13 residues. For the CDR3, the DNA is TGTGCCAGCAGCTATGACAGATTTCAGCCCCAGCATTTT. Encoded protein: CASSYDRFQPQHF.

This clone has a single count. The rearrangement uses TRBV3-1 (or the pseudogene TRBV3-2) and TRBJ2-2; D is uncertain. The CDR3 has 14 amino acids. V lost 5 bases, J lost 1 base, and 8 bases lay in between. Per the germline V gene, CDR1 is LGHDT and CDR2 is YNNKEL (reference sequence). The CDR3 nucleotides read TGTGCCAGCAGCTGGGCAGGGAACACCGGGGAGCTGTTTTTT. The encoded protein is CASSWAGNTGELFF.

The chain is built from TRBV11-2 and TRBJ1-2, with TRBD1 matching over 10 bases. The V and J ends lost 3 bases and 6 bases, in that order; junction bases with no gene match: 4. The CDR3 is made up of 14 amino acids. Germline assignment: CDR1 SGHAT and CDR2 FQNNGV. The CDR3 nucleotides are TGTGCCAGCAGCTTGGGACAGGGGAAAGATGGCTACACCTTC. Protein sequence: CASSLGQGKDGYTF.

The V and J genes are TRBV24-1 and TRBJ1-4, with a weak D call TRBD1 (5 bases). V was trimmed by 0 bases and J by 3 bases, leaving 19 bases between them. The germline V gene encodes CDR1 KGHDR and CDR2 SFDVKD. The CDR3 spans 19 residues. CDR3 loop: CATSDLRSRGGRANEKLFF. In nucleotides, the CDR3 is TGTGCCACCAGTGATTTGCGGAGTAGGGGCGGCCGGGCTAATGAAAAACTGTTTTTT.

The chain combines TRBV11-2 with TRBJ1-6; a possible D gene is TRBD1 (5 bases). This CDR3 region has 14 residues. Germline-derived CDR1 and CDR2 are SGHAT and FQNNGV. The V end lost 4 bases, the J end lost 7 bases, and 11 bases lay between the germline ends. CDR3 loop: CASSYGRGNSPLHF. The CDR3 nucleotides are TGTGCCAGCAGCTACGGGAGGGGAAATTCACCCCTCCACTTT.

The rearrangement links TRBV5-1 to TRBJ2-6, with D uncertain. Trimming left V 6 bases short and J 0 bases short, with 16 bases between. CDR3 length: 17 amino acids. CDR1 SGHRS and CDR2 YFSETQ come from the germline V gene. The DNA of the CDR3 is TGCGCCAGCACCTTAGGGATCATAAGCTCTGGGGCCAACGTCCTGACTTTC. It specifies CASTLGIISSGANVLTF.

The chain recombines TRBV5-6 with TRBJ1-3; D may be TRBD1 (6 bases). Trimming stripped 0 bases from V and 0 bases from J, with 10 bases between. The CDR3 length is 16 residues. Germline V lookup: CDR1 SGHDT, CDR2 YYEEEE. The CDR3: CASSLAGQNSGNTIYF. DNA of the CDR3: TGTGCCAGCAGCTTGGCTGGACAGAACTCTGGAAACACCATATATTTT. The variable domain in full, completed from reference TRBV5-6 and TRBJ1-3, reads DAGVTQSPTHLIKTRGQQVTLRCSPKSGHDTVSWYQQALGQGPQFIFQYYEEEERQRGNFPDRFSGHQFPNYSSELNVNALLLGDSALYLCASSLAGQNSGNTIYFGEGSWLTVV.

The chain couples TRBV5-6 to TRBJ2-4, with TRBD2 matching over 10 bases. Germline CDR1 and CDR2: SGHDT and YYEEEE. The CDR3 is 17 amino acids. V lost 4 bases to trimming and J lost 3 bases; unmatched junction nucleotides: 10. CDR3 protein: CASSPQGSGGLKNIQYF. CDR3 bases: TGTGCCAGCAGCCCCCAAGGTAGCGGGGGGCTCAAAAACATTCAGTACTTC.

The V and J genes are TRBV28 and TRBJ2-7, with 9 bases lining up with TRBD1. V lost 6 bases and J lost 2; bases outside the gene matches: 8. Germline loops: CDR1 MDHEN, CDR2 SYDVKM. The CDR3 sequence is 15 residues long. The CDR3 protein is CASRGPGTGTYEQYF. The CDR3 bases are TGTGCCAGCAGGGGGCCCGGGACAGGGACCTACGAGCAGTACTTC.

The chain has TRBV6-5 and TRBJ1-5, with D possibly TRBD1 on 6 matching bases. V shed 6 bases and J shed 2 bases, with 14 bases lying between them. The CDR3 is made up of 15 amino acids. CDR1 is MNHEY and CDR2 is SVGAGI in the germline V gene. CDR3 sequence (DNA): TGTGCCAGCAGGGACCAGGGACATCGCAATCAGCCCCAGCATTTT. This encodes CASRDQGHRNQPQHF.

V usage is TRBV6-6 and J usage is TRBJ1-2; 9 nucleotides align to TRBD1. Germline V gene data show CDR1 as MNHNY and CDR2 as SVGAGI (reference sequence). Trimming removed 5 bases from V and 4 bases from J; junction bases left unmatched: 2. CDR3 length: 13 residues. The CDR3 sequence: CASSGQGSYGYTF. CDR3 nucleotide sequence: TGTGCCAGCAGTGGACAGGGGTCCTATGGCTACACCTTC.

This rearrangement joins TRBV7-9 to TRBJ1-6; D unclear. The V end lost 0 bases, the J end lost 9 bases, and 3 bases lay between the germline ends. This CDR3 spans 12 amino acids. Per the germline V gene, CDR1 is SEHNR and CDR2 is FQNEAQ (reference sequence). CDR3 region: CASSLALSPLHF. CDR3 bases: TGTGCCAGCAGCTTAGCGCTTTCACCCCTCCACTTT.

The rearrangement links TRBV3-1 (or the pseudogene TRBV3-2) to TRBJ1-2; D possibly corresponds to TRBD1 (6 bases). The V gene lost 2 bases and the J gene lost 4 bases, with 11 bases spanning the gap. Per germline, CDR1 LGHDT and CDR2 YNNKEL (reference sequence). There are 14 residues in the CDR3. In DNA, the CDR3 is TGTGCCAGCAGCCAATTGGACAGTGCCTATGGCTACACCTTC. Its translation is CASSQLDSAYGYTF.

V is TRBV5-5 and J is TRBJ1-2; TRBD1 matches at 7 bases. CDR1 and CDR2 from the germline V gene are SGHKS and YYEKEE (reference sequence). This CDR3 has 13 amino acids. Germline trimming cut 2 bases from V and 8 bases from J; bases unmatched to any gene: 6. The CDR3 sequence: CASSLVQGEGYTF. The CDR3 DNA sequence: TGTGCCAGCAGCTTAGTGCAGGGGGAAGGCTACACCTTC.

This chain connects TRBV6-2 or TRBV6-3 to TRBJ2-7, with D perhaps assigned TRBD1 or TRBD2 (5 bases each). CDR1 MNHEY and CDR2 SVGEGT come from the germline V gene. Trimming stripped 6 bases from V and 0 bases from J, with 15 bases between. CDR3 size: 15 residues. The DNA for the CDR3 is TGTGCCAGCAGCCGTACCCCGGGGACCTCCTACGAGCAGTACTTC. Translating gives CASSRTPGTSYEQYF.

The genes are TRBV6-5 and TRBJ2-3; D not resolved. V lost 5 bases and J lost 0, with 3 bases in between. The CDR3 is made up of 12 amino acids. Germline V gene sequence: CDR1 MNHEY, CDR2 SVGAGI. CDR3 loop: CASSPSTDTQYF. The CDR3 DNA reads TGTGCCAGCAGTCCTAGCACAGATACGCAGTATTTT.

This chain connects TRBV4-1 to TRBJ2-7; tentatively, D is TRBD1 or TRBD2 (5 bases each). CDR3 length: 17 amino acids. Germline CDR1 MGHRA, CDR2 YSYEKL. Trimming left V 0 bases short and J 2 bases short, with 17 bases between. DNA for the CDR3: TGCGCCAGCAGCCAAGAAGTCTCGGGGCCCTCCGCCTACGAGCAGTACTTC. Translation gives CASSQEVSGPSAYEQYF.

J is TRBJ2-7 and V is TRBV14; D possibly corresponds to TRBD1 (6 bases). The CDR3 is 15 residues long. The V gene lost 3 bases and the J gene lost 7 bases, with 19 bases spanning the gap. From germline, CDR1 is SGHDN and CDR2 FVKESK. CDR3 amino acids: CASSHTRDTFGEQYF. In DNA form, the CDR3 reads TGTGCCAGCAGCCACACCCGGGACACTTTCGGGGAGCAGTACTTC.

V and J are TRBV24-1 and TRBJ2-2, with D perhaps TRBD1 or TRBD2 (5 bases each). This CDR3 region has 17 residues. Looked up from germline, CDR1 is KGHDR and CDR2 is SFDVKD. The V and J ends lost 1 base and 2 bases respectively, with 13 bases between them. Written as DNA, the CDR3 is TGTGCCACCAGTGATTTCCCCACCGGGGCTAACACCGGGGAGCTGTTTTTT. This encodes CATSDFPTGANTGELFF.

The chain employs TRBV6-2 or TRBV6-3 and TRBJ2-7; 8 bases line up with TRBD2. The CDR3 covers 17 residues. Unmatched junction bases numbered 9, after V lost 0 bases and J lost 2 bases. CDR1 is MNHEY, CDR2 SVGEGT, per germline. The CDR3: CASSYSTVLADPYEQYF. The CDR3 coding sequence is TGTGCCAGCAGTTACTCGACTGTACTAGCGGATCCCTACGAGCAGTACTTC.

This sequence joins TRBV19 and TRBJ2-1; D assignment may be TRBD1 or TRBD2 (5 bases each). With 3 bases removed from V and 8 bases from J, the gap between germline ends came to 8 bases. Looked up from germline, CDR1 is LNHDA and CDR2 is SQIVND (reference sequence). The CDR3 is 12 amino acids. The CDR3 reads CASSIGAYEQFF. In nucleotides, the CDR3 is TGTGCCAGTAGTATCGGGGCATATGAGCAGTTCTTC.